This entry describes one T cell receptor (beta chain). Antigen: not known. The data were obtained in a study of monozygotic twins with inflammatory bowel disease. Study-level results: Discordant twins had repertoire similarity that did not differ from that of concordant twins, possibly from limited power.

There are 13 residues in the CDR3. In germline, CDR1 is GTSNPN, CDR2 SVGIG (reference sequence). Through template switching, UMIs that included a 6-nucleotide sample barcode were added. TCRdb re-called the 5' RACE reads and gives one entry per CDR3 protein, without DNA. There are some 170,000 distinct CDR3 sequences in the sample, with more than 2.5% held by the top ten. Sequencing input: blood. V is TRBV30 and J is TRBJ1-5; the TCRdb D gene call, TRBD1, has no DNA to confirm it. The receptor comes from a human donor with ulcerative colitis or Crohn's disease, or a healthy co-twin of an affected twin (not recorded which). CDR3 sequence reads: CAWAGQGNQPQHF.